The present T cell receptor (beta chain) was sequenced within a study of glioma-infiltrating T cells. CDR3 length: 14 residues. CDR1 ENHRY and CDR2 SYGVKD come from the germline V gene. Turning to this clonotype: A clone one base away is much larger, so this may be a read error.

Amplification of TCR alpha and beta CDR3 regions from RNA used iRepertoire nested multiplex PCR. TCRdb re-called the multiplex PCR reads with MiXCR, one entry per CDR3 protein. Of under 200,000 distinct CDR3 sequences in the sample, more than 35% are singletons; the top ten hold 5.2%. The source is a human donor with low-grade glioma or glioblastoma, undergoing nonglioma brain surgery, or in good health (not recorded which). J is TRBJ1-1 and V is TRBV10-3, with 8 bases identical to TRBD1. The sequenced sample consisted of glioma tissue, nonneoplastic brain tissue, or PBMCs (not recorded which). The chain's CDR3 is CAIQSGQVNTETFF. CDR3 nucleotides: TGTGCCATACAATCGGGACAGGTGAACACTGAAACTTTCTTT.